This TCR beta chain comes out of a study of regulatory T cells in long-lasting Graves disease. Study background: Duration of antithyroid drug therapy among newly diagnosed Graves' patients was under 3 months.

The study's findings and limits: TRBV28, TRBJ1-2 and TRBJ2-5 were segments that persistent disease favored.

Investigators prepared the TCR beta libraries by applying iRepertoire HTBI primers and Arm-PCR of CDR3 regions. A single record per CDR3 protein comes from TCRdb applying MiXCR to the multiplex PCR reads. Of some 400,000 distinct CDR3 sequences listed, under 15% were seen once; the top ten hold 16%. As for time point: newly diagnosed GD, antithyroid drugs for less than 3 months. Making the TCR library involved RNA that had been extracted from PBMCs. Details on this clonotype: Its specificity is not known. Since a far larger clone is one base different, this is likely a read error.

The CDR3 is 13 amino acids. The V gene lost 5 bases and the J gene lost 5 bases, with 13 bases spanning the gap. CDR1 is SGHTA, CDR2 FQGNSA, per germline. The same specimen was also included in a second study, on T cells in Graves' hyperthyroidism and ophthalmopathy. This second study notes: Newly diagnosed hyperthyroidism, duration under 2 months, in patients aged 18 to 65. For ophthalmopathy, model prediction preceded onset by a median roughly 6.3 months.

The chain carries TRBV7-2 and TRBJ2-7; no firm D call. The specimen comprised peripheral blood mononuclear cells (PBMCs), sampled at new diagnosis, from a patient treated with antithyroid drugs. The TCR was taken from a young woman with Graves disease. DNA for the CDR3: TGTGCCAGCAGCACACCCCTGGCCCACGAGCAGTACTTC. Protein: CASSTPLAHEQYF.